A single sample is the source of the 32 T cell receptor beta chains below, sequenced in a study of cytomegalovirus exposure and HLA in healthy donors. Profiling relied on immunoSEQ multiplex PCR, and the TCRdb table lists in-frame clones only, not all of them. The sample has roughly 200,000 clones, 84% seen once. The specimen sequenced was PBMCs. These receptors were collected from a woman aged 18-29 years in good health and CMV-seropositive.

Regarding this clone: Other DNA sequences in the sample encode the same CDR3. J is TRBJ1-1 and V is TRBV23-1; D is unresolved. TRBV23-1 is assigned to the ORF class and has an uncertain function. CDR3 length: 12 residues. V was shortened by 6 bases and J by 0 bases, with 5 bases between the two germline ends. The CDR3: CASSRLNTEAFF. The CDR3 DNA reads TGCGCCAGCAGCAGGCTGAACACTGAAGCTTTCTTT.

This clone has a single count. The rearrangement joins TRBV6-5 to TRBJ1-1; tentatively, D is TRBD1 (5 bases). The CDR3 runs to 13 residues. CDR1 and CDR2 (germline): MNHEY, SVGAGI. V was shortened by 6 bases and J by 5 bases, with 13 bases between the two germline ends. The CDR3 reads CASRLFGGTEAFF. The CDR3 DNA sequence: TGTGCCAGCAGGTTATTCGGGGGGACTGAAGCTTTCTTT.

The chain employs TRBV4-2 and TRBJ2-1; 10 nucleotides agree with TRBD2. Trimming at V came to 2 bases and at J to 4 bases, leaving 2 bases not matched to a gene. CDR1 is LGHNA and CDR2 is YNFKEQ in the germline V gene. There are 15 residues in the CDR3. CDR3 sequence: CASSQRTSGYNEQFF. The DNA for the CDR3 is TGTGCCAGCAGCCAACGGACTAGCGGTTACAATGAGCAGTTCTTC.

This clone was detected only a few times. The CDR3 nucleotides are TGTGCCAGCAGTAGCAGGACTGGGAACAATGAGCAGTTCTTC. This gives the protein CASSSRTGNNEQFF. The genes are TRBV27 and TRBJ2-1; D might be TRBD2 (5 bases). The CDR3 is 14 amino acids. The V end was cut by 5 bases, the J end by 5 bases, with 13 bases between. Germline V gene lookup returns CDR1 MNHEY and CDR2 SMNVEV (reference sequence).

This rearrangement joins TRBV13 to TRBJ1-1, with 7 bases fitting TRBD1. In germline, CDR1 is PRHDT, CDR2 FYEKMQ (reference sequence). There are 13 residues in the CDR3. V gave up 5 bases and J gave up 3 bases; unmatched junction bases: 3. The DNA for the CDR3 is TGTGCCAGCAGCCGCACAGGGGACACTGAAGCTTTCTTT. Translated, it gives CASSRTGDTEAFF.

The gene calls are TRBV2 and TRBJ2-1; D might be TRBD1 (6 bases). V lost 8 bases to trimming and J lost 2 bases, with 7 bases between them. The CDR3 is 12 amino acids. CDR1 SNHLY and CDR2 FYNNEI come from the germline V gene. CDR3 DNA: TGTGCCAGCTCAGGGGCCTACAATGAGCAGTTCTTC. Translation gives CASSGAYNEQFF.

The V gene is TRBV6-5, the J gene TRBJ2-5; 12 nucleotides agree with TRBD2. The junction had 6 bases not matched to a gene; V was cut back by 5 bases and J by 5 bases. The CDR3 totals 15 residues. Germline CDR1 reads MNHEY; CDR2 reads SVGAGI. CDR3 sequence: CASSKPGLAGETQYF. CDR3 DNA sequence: TGTGCCAGCAGTAAACCTGGACTAGCGGGGGAGACCCAGTACTTC.

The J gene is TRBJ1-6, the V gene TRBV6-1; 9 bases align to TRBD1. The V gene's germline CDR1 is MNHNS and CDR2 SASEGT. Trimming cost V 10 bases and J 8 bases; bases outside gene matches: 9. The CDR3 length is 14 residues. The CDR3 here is CATLLDRGDSPLHF. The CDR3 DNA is TGTGCCACCCTTTTGGACAGGGGAGATTCACCCCTCCACTTT.

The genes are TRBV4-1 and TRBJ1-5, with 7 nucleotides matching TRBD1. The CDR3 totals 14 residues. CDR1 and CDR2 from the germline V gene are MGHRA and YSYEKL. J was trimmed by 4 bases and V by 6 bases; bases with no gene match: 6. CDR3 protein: CASRTGIGNQPQHF. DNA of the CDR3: TGCGCCAGCAGGACAGGGATAGGAAATCAGCCCCAGCATTTT.

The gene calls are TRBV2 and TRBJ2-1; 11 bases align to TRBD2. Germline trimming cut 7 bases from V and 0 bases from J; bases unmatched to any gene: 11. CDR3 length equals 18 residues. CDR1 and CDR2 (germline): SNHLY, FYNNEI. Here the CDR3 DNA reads TGTGCCAGCAACCCACTAGCGGGGGTCCTGAGCTCCTACAATGAGCAGTTCTTC. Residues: CASNPLAGVLSSYNEQFF. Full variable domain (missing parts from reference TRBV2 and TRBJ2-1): EPEVTQTPSHQVTQMGQEVILRCVPISNHLYFYWYRQILGQKVEFLVSFYNNEISEKSEIFDDQFSVERPDGSNFTLKIRSTKLEDSAMYFCASNPLAGVLSSYNEQFFGPGTRLTVL.

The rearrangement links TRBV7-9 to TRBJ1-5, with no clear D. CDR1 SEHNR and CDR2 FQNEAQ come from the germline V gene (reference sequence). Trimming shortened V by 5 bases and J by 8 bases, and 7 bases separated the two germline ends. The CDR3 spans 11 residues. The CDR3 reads CASSNQEPQHF. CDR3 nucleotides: TGTGCCAGCAGCAACCAGGAGCCCCAGCATTTT.

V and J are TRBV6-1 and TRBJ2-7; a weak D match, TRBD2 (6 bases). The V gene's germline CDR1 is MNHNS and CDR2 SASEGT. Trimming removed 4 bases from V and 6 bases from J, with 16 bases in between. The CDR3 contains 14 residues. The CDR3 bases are TGTGCCAGCAGTGGATACCGGGAGAGTCGCGAGCAGTACTTC. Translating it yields CASSGYRESREQYF.

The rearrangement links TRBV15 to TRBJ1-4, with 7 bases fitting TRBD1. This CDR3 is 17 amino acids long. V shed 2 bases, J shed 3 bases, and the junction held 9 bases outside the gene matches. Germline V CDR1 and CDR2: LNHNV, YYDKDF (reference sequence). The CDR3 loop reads CATSRSPSRGANEKLFF. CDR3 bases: TGTGCCACCAGCAGATCCCCCTCCAGGGGGGCTAATGAAAAACTGTTTTTT.

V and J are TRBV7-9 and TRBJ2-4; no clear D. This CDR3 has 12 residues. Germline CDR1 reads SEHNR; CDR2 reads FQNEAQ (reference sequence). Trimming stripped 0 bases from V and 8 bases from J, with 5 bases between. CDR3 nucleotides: TGTGCCAGCAGCTTAGCGGCGGACATTCAGTACTTC. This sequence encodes CASSLAADIQYF.

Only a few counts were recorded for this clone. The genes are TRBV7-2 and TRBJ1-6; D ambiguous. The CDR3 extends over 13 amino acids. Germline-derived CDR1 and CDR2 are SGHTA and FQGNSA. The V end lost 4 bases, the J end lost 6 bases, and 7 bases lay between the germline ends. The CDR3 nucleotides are TGTGCCAGCAGCTCCAACGGTAATTCACCCCTCCACTTT. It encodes CASSSNGNSPLHF.

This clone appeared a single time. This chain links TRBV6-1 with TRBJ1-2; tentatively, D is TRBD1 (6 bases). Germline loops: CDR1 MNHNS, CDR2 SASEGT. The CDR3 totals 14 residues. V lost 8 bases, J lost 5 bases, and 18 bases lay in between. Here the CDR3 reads CASQLADRRYGYTF. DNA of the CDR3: TGTGCCAGCCAGCTGGCAGACAGGAGATATGGCTACACCTTC.

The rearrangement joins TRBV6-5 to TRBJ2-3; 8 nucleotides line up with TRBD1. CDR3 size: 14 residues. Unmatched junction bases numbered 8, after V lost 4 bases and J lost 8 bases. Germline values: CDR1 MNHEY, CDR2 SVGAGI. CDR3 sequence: CASSSGTGLTTQYF. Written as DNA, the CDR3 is TGTGCCAGCAGTTCGGGGACAGGTCTGACTACGCAGTATTTT.

The CDR3 reads CASSSGTSGGNEQFF. As DNA, the CDR3 is TGTGCCAGCAGTTCCGGGACTAGCGGGGGAAATGAGCAGTTCTTC. The J gene is TRBJ2-1, the V gene TRBV13; TRBD2 matches 14 bases. J lost 7 bases, V lost 6 bases, and 5 bases had no gene match. Germline CDR1 and CDR2: PRHDT and FYEKMQ (reference sequence). This CDR3 is built from 15 residues.

The CDR3 DNA follows: TGTGCCAGCTCACAGGGGCTCGAGACAGACTATGGCTACACCTTC. It encodes CASSQGLETDYGYTF. The V call is TRBV18, the J call TRBJ1-2, with D tentatively TRBD1 (5 bases). V lost 4 bases, J lost 3 bases, and 15 bases lay in between. Germline V CDR1 and CDR2: KGHSH, LQKENI. The CDR3 totals 15 residues.

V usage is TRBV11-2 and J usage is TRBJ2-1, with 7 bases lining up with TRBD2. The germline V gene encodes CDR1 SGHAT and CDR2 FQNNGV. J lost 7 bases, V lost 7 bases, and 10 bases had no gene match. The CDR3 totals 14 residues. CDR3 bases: TGTGCCAGCACCCCCTTAGCGGGCTTGAATGAGCAGTTCTTC. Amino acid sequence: CASTPLAGLNEQFF.

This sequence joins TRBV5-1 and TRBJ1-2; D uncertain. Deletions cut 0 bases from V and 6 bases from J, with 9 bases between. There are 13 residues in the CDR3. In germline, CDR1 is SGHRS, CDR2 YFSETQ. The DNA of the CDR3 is TGCGCCAGCAGCTTGGATCCGGTGGATGGCTACACCTTC. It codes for CASSLDPVDGYTF.

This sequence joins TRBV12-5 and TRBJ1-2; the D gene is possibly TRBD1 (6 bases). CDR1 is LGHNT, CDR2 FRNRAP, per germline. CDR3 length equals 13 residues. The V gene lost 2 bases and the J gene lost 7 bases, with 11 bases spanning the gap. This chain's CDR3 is CASGLRGYGGYTF. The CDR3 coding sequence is TGTGCTAGTGGTTTGAGGGGGTACGGTGGCTACACCTTC.

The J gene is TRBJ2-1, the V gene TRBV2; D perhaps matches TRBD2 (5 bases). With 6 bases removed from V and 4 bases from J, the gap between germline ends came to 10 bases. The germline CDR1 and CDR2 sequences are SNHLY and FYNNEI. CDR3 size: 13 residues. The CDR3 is CASRRTGYNEQFF. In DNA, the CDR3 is TGTGCCAGCAGGAGGACTGGATACAATGAGCAGTTCTTC.

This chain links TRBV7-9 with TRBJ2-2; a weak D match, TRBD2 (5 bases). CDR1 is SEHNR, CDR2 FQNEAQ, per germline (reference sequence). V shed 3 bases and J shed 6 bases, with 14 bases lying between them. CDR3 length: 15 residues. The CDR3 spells CASSFVEPGSGELFF. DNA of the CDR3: TGTGCCAGCAGCTTTGTGGAGCCGGGGTCCGGGGAGCTGTTTTTT.

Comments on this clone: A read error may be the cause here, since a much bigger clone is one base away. The CDR3 DNA is TGTGCCAGCAGCGTAACAGCCTCTGGAAACACCATATATTTT. This gives the protein CASSVTASGNTIYF. This chain connects TRBV6-5 to TRBJ1-3; the D is unclear. The germline V gene has CDR1 MNHEY and CDR2 SVGAGI. With 6 bases removed from V and 0 bases from J, the gap between germline ends came to 9 bases. CDR3 length: 14 amino acids.

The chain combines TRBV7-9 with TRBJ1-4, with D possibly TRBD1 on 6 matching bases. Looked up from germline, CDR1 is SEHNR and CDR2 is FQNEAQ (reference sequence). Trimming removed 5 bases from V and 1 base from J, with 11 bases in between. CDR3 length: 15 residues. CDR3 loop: CASSGRTVTNEKLFF. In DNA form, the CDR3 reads TGTGCCAGCAGCGGGCGGACAGTAACTAATGAAAAACTGTTTTTT.

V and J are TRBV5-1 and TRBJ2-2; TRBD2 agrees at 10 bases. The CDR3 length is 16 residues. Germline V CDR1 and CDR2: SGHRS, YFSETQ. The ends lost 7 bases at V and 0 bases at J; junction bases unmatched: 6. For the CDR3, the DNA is TGCGCCAGCTTCGGGACTAGCGTGGCGAACACCGGGGAGCTGTTTTTT. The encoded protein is CASFGTSVANTGELFF.

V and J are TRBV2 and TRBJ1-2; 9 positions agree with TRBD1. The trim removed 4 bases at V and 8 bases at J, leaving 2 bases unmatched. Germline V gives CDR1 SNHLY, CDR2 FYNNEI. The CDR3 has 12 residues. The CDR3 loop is CASSGDREGYTF. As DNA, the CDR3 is TGTGCCAGCAGTGGGGACAGGGAAGGCTACACCTTC.

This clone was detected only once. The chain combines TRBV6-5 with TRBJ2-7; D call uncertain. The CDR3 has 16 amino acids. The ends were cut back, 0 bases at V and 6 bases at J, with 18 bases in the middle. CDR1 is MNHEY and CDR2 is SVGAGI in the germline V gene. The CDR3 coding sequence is TGTGCCAGCAGTTACTCGAGCCTAACTGAATTAAGCGAGCAGTACTTC. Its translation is CASSYSSLTELSEQYF.

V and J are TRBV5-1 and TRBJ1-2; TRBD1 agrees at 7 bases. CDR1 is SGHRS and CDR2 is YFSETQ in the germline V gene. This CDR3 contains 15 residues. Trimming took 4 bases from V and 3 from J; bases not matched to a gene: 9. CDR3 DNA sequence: TGCGCCAGCAGCCCGGGACAGAGGTACGACTATGGCTACACCTTC. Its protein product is CASSPGQRYDYGYTF. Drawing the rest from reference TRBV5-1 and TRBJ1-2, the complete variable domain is KAGVTQTPRYLIKTRGQQVTLSCSPISGHRSVSWYQQTPGQGLQFLFEYFSETQRNKGNFPGRFSGRQFSNSRSEMNVSTLELGDSALYLCASSPGQRYDYGYTFGSGTRLTVV.

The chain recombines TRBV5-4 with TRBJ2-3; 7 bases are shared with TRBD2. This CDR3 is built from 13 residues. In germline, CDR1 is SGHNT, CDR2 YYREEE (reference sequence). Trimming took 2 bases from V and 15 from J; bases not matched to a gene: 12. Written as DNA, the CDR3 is TGTGCCAGCAGCTTACGAGCGGGGACCCCGTCCTATTTT. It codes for CASSLRAGTPSYF.

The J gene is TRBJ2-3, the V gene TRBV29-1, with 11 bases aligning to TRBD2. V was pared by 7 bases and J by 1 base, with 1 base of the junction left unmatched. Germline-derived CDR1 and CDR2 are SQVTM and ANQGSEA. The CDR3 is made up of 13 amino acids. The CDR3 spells CSETSGGTDTQYF. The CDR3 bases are TGCAGCGAGACTAGCGGGGGCACAGATACGCAGTATTTT.